Listed below are T cell receptor beta chains from one sample, sequenced in a study of control samples from healthy donors and cancer patients. Profiled with immunoSEQ multiplex PCR; TCRdb holds only in-frame clones, not every one. The sample has about 95,000 clones, roughly nine tenths seen once. The sequenced sample was blood. These receptors all stem from a woman aged 30 to 39 in good health. CDR3s leave out the opening cysteine and the closing phenylalanine or tryptophan. Fields, in order: J gene, V gene, CDR3 protein.

j_gene: TRBJ2-3; v_gene: TRBV3-1/TRBV3-2; CDR3aa: ASSQGGGGTQY
j_gene: TRBJ2-7; v_gene: TRBV9; CDR3aa: ASSVGSSYEQY
j_gene: TRBJ2-2; v_gene: TRBV4-1; CDR3aa: ASSPRPGPNTGELF
j_gene: TRBJ2-1; v_gene: TRBV29-1; CDR3aa: SSQGGYPFYNEQF
j_gene: TRBJ2-1; v_gene: TRBV27; CDR3aa: ASSLSGRVFRNEQF
j_gene: TRBJ1-3; v_gene: TRBV5-1; CDR3aa: ASSLEEGANTIY
j_gene: TRBJ2-3; v_gene: TRBV30; CDR3aa: AWSVLAEADTQY
j_gene: TRBJ1-6; v_gene: TRBV7-9; CDR3aa: ASSLRQNNSPLH
j_gene: TRBJ2-1; v_gene: TRBV5-1; CDR3aa: ASSPRGPSNEQF
j_gene: TRBJ1-3; v_gene: TRBV4-1; CDR3aa: ASSQEGFQGLRGNTIY
j_gene: TRBJ1-5; v_gene: TRBV6-5; CDR3aa: ASRTTGYNQPQH
j_gene: TRBJ2-3; v_gene: TRBV4-1; CDR3aa: ASSQDGALNRYTSTDTQY
j_gene: TRBJ1-4; v_gene: TRBV19; CDR3aa: ASSIDRDGNEKLF
j_gene: TRBJ1-4; v_gene: TRBV7-9; CDR3aa: ASSYTGATNEKLF
j_gene: TRBJ2-1; v_gene: TRBV7-8; CDR3aa: ASSDGAGVEQF
j_gene: TRBJ1-2; v_gene: TRBV5-1; CDR3aa: ASGPTGELVYGYT
j_gene: TRBJ1-6; v_gene: TRBV7-9; CDR3aa: ASSVQGRAVTSPLH
j_gene: TRBJ2-5; v_gene: TRBV12-5; CDR3aa: ASGLVAEGRETQY
j_gene: TRBJ1-1; v_gene: TRBV30; CDR3aa: AWITHSEAF
j_gene: TRBJ2-3; v_gene: TRBV27; CDR3aa: ASSGFGADTQY
j_gene: TRBJ1-2; v_gene: TRBV6-5; CDR3aa: ASSYSLGGGNYGYT
j_gene: TRBJ1-1; v_gene: TRBV14; CDR3aa: ASSRKLQAVGTEAF
j_gene: TRBJ1-2; v_gene: TRBV19; CDR3aa: ASSIGGGRVYGYT
j_gene: TRBJ2-7; v_gene: TRBV2; CDR3aa: ASRAGGVYEQY
j_gene: TRBJ1-5; v_gene: TRBV4-1; CDR3aa: ASSHRQGNWPQH
j_gene: TRBJ1-1; v_gene: TRBV7-9; CDR3aa: ASSPGLNTEAF
j_gene: TRBJ1-6; v_gene: TRBV6-6; CDR3aa: ATLDRDNSPLH
j_gene: TRBJ1-6; v_gene: TRBV21-1; CDR3aa: ASSNKPGYNSPLH
j_gene: TRBJ2-3; v_gene: TRBV28; CDR3aa: ASSPQAGLTDTQY
j_gene: TRBJ2-7; v_gene: TRBV11-3; CDR3aa: ASSSRTGSEQY
j_gene: TRBJ2-3; v_gene: TRBV5-1; CDR3aa: ASSLGGLAVDTQY
j_gene: TRBJ1-2; v_gene: TRBV9; CDR3aa: ASSVTPQGEYGYT
j_gene: TRBJ2-1; v_gene: TRBV28; CDR3aa: ASTPPGYNEQF
j_gene: TRBJ1-2; v_gene: TRBV6-5; CDR3aa: ASTHLPQGLYGYT
j_gene: TRBJ2-1; v_gene: TRBV5-1; CDR3aa: ASREGLAGVDEQF
j_gene: TRBJ1-4; v_gene: TRBV30; CDR3aa: AWSTQTSGNEKLF
j_gene: TRBJ2-2; v_gene: TRBV11-2; CDR3aa: ASSLDIRGSGTGELF
j_gene: TRBJ2-7; v_gene: TRBV5-4; CDR3aa: ASSLAQGAYEQY
j_gene: TRBJ2-7; v_gene: TRBV5-4; CDR3aa: ASSQDGYEQY
j_gene: TRBJ1-5; v_gene: TRBV12-3/TRBV12-4; CDR3aa: ASGPGTFQPQH
j_gene: TRBJ1-3; v_gene: TRBV28; CDR3aa: ASRVDSVSGNTIY
j_gene: TRBJ2-7; v_gene: TRBV2; CDR3aa: ASSSTSGTSLFEQY
j_gene: TRBJ1-1; v_gene: TRBV9; CDR3aa: ASSATHGAMNTEAF
j_gene: TRBJ1-1; v_gene: TRBV3-1/TRBV3-2; CDR3aa: ASSQDPLPQAF
j_gene: TRBJ1-1; v_gene: TRBV19; CDR3aa: ASSNRVRTEAF
j_gene: TRBJ1-1; v_gene: TRBV6-5; CDR3aa: ASSFSEAF
j_gene: TRBJ1-5; v_gene: TRBV7-2; CDR3aa: ASSLGPYSNQPQH
j_gene: TRBJ1-2; v_gene: TRBV7-8; CDR3aa: ASSLNGRDGYT
j_gene: TRBJ2-5; v_gene: TRBV18; CDR3aa: ASSPRKASQETQY
j_gene: TRBJ2-7; v_gene: TRBV7-6; CDR3aa: ASSLADGRQSHYEQY
j_gene: TRBJ1-1; v_gene: TRBV18; CDR3aa: ASQQGNTEAF
j_gene: TRBJ1-1; v_gene: TRBV19; CDR3aa: ASSISVMNTEAF
j_gene: TRBJ1-2; v_gene: TRBV5-4; CDR3aa: ASSLRHGYT